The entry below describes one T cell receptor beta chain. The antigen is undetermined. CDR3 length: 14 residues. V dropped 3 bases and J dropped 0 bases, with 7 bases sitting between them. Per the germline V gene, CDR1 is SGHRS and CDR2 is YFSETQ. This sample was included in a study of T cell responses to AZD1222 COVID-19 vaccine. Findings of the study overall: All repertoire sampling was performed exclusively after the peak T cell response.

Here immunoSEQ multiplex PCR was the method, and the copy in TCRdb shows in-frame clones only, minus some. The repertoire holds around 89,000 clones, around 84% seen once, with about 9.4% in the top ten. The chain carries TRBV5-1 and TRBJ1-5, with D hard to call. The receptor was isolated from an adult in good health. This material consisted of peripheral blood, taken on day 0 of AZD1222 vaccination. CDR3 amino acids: CASSSDGSNQPQHF. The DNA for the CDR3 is TGCGCCAGCAGCTCGGACGGTAGCAATCAGCCCCAGCATTTT.